Given below is one T cell receptor beta chain in context. As yet, its antigen is unknown. Sequencing used immunoSEQ multiplex PCR; TCRdb keeps in-frame clones, though not all of them. The data show some 970 clones, around 80% seen once. This entry is derived from a study of immune cell composition in non-small cell lung cancer. The study's findings and limits: Approximately 73% of squamous and approximately 30% of adenocarcinoma cases had tumour-associated clones >0.5%. Adenocarcinomas with higher top tumour-associated clone frequency had more reactive TILs. Dominant in vivo tumour-associated clones were not shown to share tumour-reactive sequences.

Normal lung was taken at the farthest possible site, at least 3 cm from tumour. Template was genomic DNA from frozen, unsorted single-cell suspensions. The specimen was non-adjacent lung tissue. The source is a human donor with non-small cell lung cancer.

Here the CDR3 reads CASSQDLWNEQYF. CDR3 nucleotide sequence: TGCGCCAGCAGCCAAGATCTCTGGAACGAGCAGTACTTC. The chain employs TRBV4-3 and TRBJ2-7; D remains unclear. Germline CDR1 LGHNA, CDR2 YSLEER. V lost 0 bases and J 5 bases, leaving 8 bases between the germline ends. This CDR3 is 13 amino acids long.